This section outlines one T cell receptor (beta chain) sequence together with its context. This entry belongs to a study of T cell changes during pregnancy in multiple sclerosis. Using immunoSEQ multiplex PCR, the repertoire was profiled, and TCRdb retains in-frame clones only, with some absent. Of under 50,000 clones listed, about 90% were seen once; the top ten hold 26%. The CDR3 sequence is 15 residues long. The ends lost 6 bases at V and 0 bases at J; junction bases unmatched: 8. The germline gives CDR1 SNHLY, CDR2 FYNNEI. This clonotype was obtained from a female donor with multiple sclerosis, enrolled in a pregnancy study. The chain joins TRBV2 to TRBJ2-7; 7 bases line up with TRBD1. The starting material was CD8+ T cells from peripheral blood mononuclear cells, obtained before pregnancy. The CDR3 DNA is TGTGCCAGCAGGGCGGACAGGCATGCCTCCTACGAGCAGTACTTC. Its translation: CASRADRHASYEQYF.